The TCR beta chain under discussion was sequenced for a study of control samples from healthy donors and cancer patients. The CDR3 extends over 14 amino acids. The V end lost 9 bases, the J end lost 7 bases, and 19 bases lay between the germline ends. Germline CDR1 is SGHNT and CDR2 is YENEEA. The protocol was immunoSEQ multiplex PCR, while the TCRdb copy is restricted to in-frame clones and leaves out a portion. Of about 120,000 clones listed, more than 75% are singletons. The rearrangement links TRBV11-3 to TRBJ2-1; no clear D gene. This clonotype originated in a woman between 65 and 79 years old in good health. Sample: blood. As DNA, the CDR3 is TGTGCCAGTTCCGGTGGGTTACCAACGAATGAGCAGTTCTTC. This gives the protein CASSGGLPTNEQFF. Looking up the rest from reference TRBV11-3 and TRBJ2-1 gives the full variable domain: EAGVVQSPRYKIIEKKQPVAFWCNPISGHNTLYWYLQNLGQGPELLIRYENEEAVDDSQLPKDRFSAERLKGVDSTLKIQPAELGDSAVYLCASSGGLPTNEQFFGPGTRLTVL.